This is a list of T cell receptor beta chains from one sample in a study of T-cell memory formation after mild COVID-19. TCRdb ran MiXCR on the 5' RACE reads and lists one entry per CDR3 protein. The table records some 450,000 distinct CDR3 sequences, 15% to 25% of them present only once. Sequenced input: PBMCs or a T cell subset sorted from them (not recorded which). These receptors were obtained from an adult woman who had mild COVID-19 (a few samples of this study predate the infection). Cell type and time point are not known. The CDR3 runs from the conserved cysteine through the conserved F or W. D genes are given only for firm matches. Clone size is not always given. Where it is, it says once, few, many or a class for expanded clones.

J,D,V,size,DNA,CDR3
TRBJ1-4,NA,TRBV4-3,few,TGCGCCAGCAGCCAAGCACGGGGGGAAAAACTGTTTTTT,CASSQARGEKLFF
TRBJ1-2,NA,TRBV4-2,few,TGTGCCAGCAGCCAAGATCGAGGCGGGGGGCCCTATGGCTACACCTTC,CASSQDRGGGPYGYTF
TRBJ2-1,TRBD2,TRBV9,NA,TGTGCCGGACCGGATGGGAGCGGGAGAGATACCGGGCCCTACAATGAGCAGTTCTTC,CAGPDGSGRDTGPYNEQFF
TRBJ2-2,TRBD1,TRBV4-2,few,TGTGCCAGCAGCCAAGCCGGGGACAGGGAAGTCAGGGAGCTGTTTTTT,CASSQAGDREVRELFF
TRBJ2-5,NA,TRBV7-2,many,TGTGCCAGCACCCGGCCGGCCGGCAACCAAGAGACCCAGTACTTC,CASTRPAGNQETQYF
TRBJ1-6,NA,TRBV7-2,NA,TGTGCCAGCAGCTTAGTCAGCAGGGATGGGAGTTCACCCCTCCACTTT,CASSLVSRDGSSPLHF
TRBJ2-6,NA,TRBV18,few,TGTGCCAGCTCCTCCACAAGCTCTGGGGCCAACGTCCTGACTTTC,CASSSTSSGANVLTF
TRBJ2-5,TRBD2,TRBV5-1,few,TGCGCCAGCAGCTTGGAGGCGGGGGCCCAGTACTTC,CASSLEAGAQYF
TRBJ2-1,TRBD1,TRBV20-1,few,TGCAGTGCTATGGGACAGGGGGTTGGTCGGGGTGACAATGAGCAGTTCTTC,CSAMGQGVGRGDNEQFF
TRBJ1-2,NA,TRBV29-1,NA,TGCAGCGTTGAAGATCTGGTGACAGCCCACTATGGCTACACCTTC,CSVEDLVTAHYGYTF
TRBJ1-6,NA,TRBV6-1,NA,TGTGCCAGCAGTTCTCCGGCAGCCTTTGTTTCACCCCTCCACTTT,CASSSPAAFVSPLHF
TRBJ2-7,TRBD1,TRBV30,NA,TGTGCCTGGAGTTCCCCCGGGACAGTATCCTACGAGCAGTACTTC,CAWSSPGTVSYEQYF
TRBJ2-1,TRBD1,TRBV18,few,TGTGCCAGCTCACCACCGGGACAGGGGGCCTTGAATGAGCAGTTCTTC,CASSPPGQGALNEQFF
TRBJ2-1,NA,TRBV4-1,NA,TGCGCCAGCAGCATCGGGACATTCAATGAGCAGTTCTTC,CASSIGTFNEQFF
TRBJ2-7,TRBD2,TRBV18,many,TGTGCCAGCTCACCGCTAAGCGGGGCCGGATCCTACGAGCAGTACTTC,CASSPLSGAGSYEQYF
TRBJ1-2,TRBD1,TRBV29-1,few,TGCAGCGTTGATAGCCGGGACAGGGAACCGTATGGCTACACCTTC,CSVDSRDREPYGYTF
TRBJ2-3,NA,TRBV6-2/TRBV6-3,NA,TGTGCCAGCAGTTACCGCGAGCTCACAGATACGCAGTATTTT,CASSYRELTDTQYF
TRBJ2-7,NA,TRBV25-1,few,TGTGCCAGCAGTGAATCCGGTGGACTGCGCTACGAGCAGTACTTC,CASSESGGLRYEQYF
TRBJ1-2,NA,TRBV14,NA,TGTGCCAGCAGCCAGGCAGGGATTAACTATGGCTACACCTTC,CASSQAGINYGYTF
TRBJ1-2,NA,TRBV7-2,NA,TGTGCCAGCAGCTTTCCGCCTAACTATGGCTACACCTTC,CASSFPPNYGYTF
TRBJ1-6,NA,TRBV14,NA,TGTGCCAGCAGCCAACAGGAATATTCACCCCTCCACTTT,CASSQQEYSPLHF
TRBJ2-6,TRBD1,TRBV25-1,few,TGTGCCAGCAGTTACAGGGGGTCGAAGGGCTCTGGGGCCAACGTCCTGACTTTC,CASSYRGSKGSGANVLTF
TRBJ1-2,TRBD1,TRBV7-2,NA,TGTGCCAGCAGCTTAGCTGGGACAGCGTCTGGTGGCTACACCTTC,CASSLAGTASGGYTF
TRBJ2-3,TRBD2,TRBV5-1,few,TGCGCCAGCAGCCTCAAACTAGCGGGGGCCACAGATACGCAGTATTTT,CASSLKLAGATDTQYF
TRBJ2-5,TRBD2,TRBV6-1,NA,TGTGCCAGCAGTGACAGTAGCGGGGAGACCCAGTACTTC,CASSDSSGETQYF
TRBJ2-5,NA,TRBV5-1,NA,TGCGCCAGCAGCTTGGGGAGTTCTTGGGCAGTACACTTC,CASSLGSSWAVHF
TRBJ2-1,NA,TRBV7-3,NA,TGTGCCAGCAGCTTAACTCGCCTGGATGAGCAGTTCTTC,CASSLTRLDEQFF
TRBJ2-7,NA,TRBV3-1,NA,TGTGCCAGCAGCCAAGGCCCTAGCTTCTACGAGCAGTACTTC,CASSQGPSFYEQYF